The 26 T cell receptor beta chains below all came from one sample that was sequenced in a study of CD8 T cell repertoires and HIV-1 epitope variants. These receptors have no known antigen. Profiled with immunoSEQ multiplex PCR; TCRdb holds only in-frame clones, not every one. Here the sample spans several thousand clones, 60% to 80% being singletons. Material: cultured CD8+ T cells derived from PBMCs. Receptor source: a male donor with HIV.

There are a few counts of this clone. The gene calls are TRBV19 and TRBJ1-4; TRBD1 matches at 7 bases. This CDR3 comprises 17 residues. The V segment lost 4 bases and the J segment 8 bases; nucleotides outside the gene matches: 16. The germline V gene has CDR1 LNHDA and CDR2 SQIVND (reference sequence). CDR3 DNA: TGTGCCAGTAGTACACAAACGGACAGGACGATGCGGGAAAAACTGTTTTTT. Translation: CASSTQTDRTMREKLFF. Full variable domain (missing parts from reference TRBV19 and TRBJ1-4): DGGITQSPKYLFRKEGQNVTLSCEQNLNHDAMYWYRQDPGQGLRLIYYSQIVNDFQKGDIAEGYSVSREKKESFPLTVTSAQKNPTAFYLCASSTQTDRTMREKLFFGSGTQLSVL.

This clone was detected only a few times. The chain uses TRBV27 and TRBJ2-7; D call uncertain. V shed 4 bases and J shed 2 bases, with 12 bases lying between them. Germline V gives CDR1 MNHEY, CDR2 SMNVEV (reference sequence). This CDR3 spans 14 amino acids. CDR3 bases: TGTGCCAGCAGTTCTGGACCCACCGCCTACGAGCAGTACTTC. Translation: CASSSGPTAYEQYF.

The chain has TRBV6-5 and TRBJ2-3; tentative D call: TRBD2 (5 bases). This CDR3 is built from 14 residues. Trimming shortened V by 5 bases and J by 8 bases, and 17 bases separated the two germline ends. The germline gives CDR1 MNHEY, CDR2 SVGAGI. CDR3 nucleotides: TGTGCCAGCAGTCCTGGACTGAGAGACGGTACGCAGTATTTT. Protein: CASSPGLRDGTQYF.

The chain links TRBV5-5 to TRBJ1-1, with TRBD1 as a possible D gene (6 bases). CDR1 is SGHKS and CDR2 is YYEKEE in the germline V gene (reference sequence). The V and J ends lost 4 bases and 0 bases respectively, with 16 bases between them. The CDR3 extends over 16 amino acids. The CDR3 sequence is CASSPGFWDMNTEAFF. DNA of the CDR3: TGTGCCAGCAGCCCCGGATTTTGGGACATGAACACTGAAGCTTTCTTT.

The chain has TRBV27 and TRBJ1-3; D unresolved. The CDR3 extends over 18 amino acids. Trimming shortened V by 4 bases and J by 0 bases, and 19 bases separated the two germline ends. Germline assignment: CDR1 MNHEY and CDR2 SMNVEV (reference sequence). CDR3 DNA sequence: TGTGCCAGCAGTTCCAACATACAGCGCCTGAGCTCTGGAAACACCATATATTTT. The encoded protein is CASSSNIQRLSSGNTIYF.

V and J are TRBV11-2 and TRBJ2-2; D gene ambiguous. Looked up from germline, CDR1 is SGHAT and CDR2 is FQNNGV. The CDR3 consists of 14 residues. V lost 5 bases and J lost 0, with 7 bases in between. DNA for the CDR3: TGTGCCAGCAGCGTAACAGCGAACACCGGGGAGCTGTTTTTT. Protein: CASSVTANTGELFF.

This clone was recorded once. This chain links TRBV5-1 with TRBJ2-2; D possibly uses TRBD1 or TRBD2 (5 bases each). This CDR3 has 17 residues. CDR1 is SGHRS and CDR2 is YFSETQ in the germline V gene. Trimming stripped 0 bases from V and 2 bases from J, with 14 bases between. CDR3 region: CASSLVVGPSNTGELFF. In DNA form, the CDR3 reads TGCGCCAGCAGCTTGGTTGTGGGACCCTCTAACACCGGGGAGCTGTTTTTT.

The rearrangement uses TRBV28 and TRBJ2-5; TRBD1 is a possible D gene (5 bases). The CDR3 covers 17 residues. V dropped 3 bases and J dropped 2 bases, with 19 bases sitting between them. From germline, CDR1 is MDHEN and CDR2 SYDVKM. The CDR3 region has the DNA TGTGCCAGCAGTTTCCGTCTCGGGCAGGGCCCACAAGAGACCCAGTACTTC. Its protein product is CASSFRLGQGPQETQYF.

The rearrangement uses TRBV5-6 and TRBJ2-1; the D is unclear. V lost 2 bases and J 4 bases, leaving 7 bases between the germline ends. The CDR3 sequence is 13 residues long. Germline V lookup: CDR1 SGHDT, CDR2 YYEEEE. CDR3 in amino acids: CASSFTTYNEQFF. CDR3 DNA: TGTGCCAGCAGCTTTACAACTTACAATGAGCAGTTCTTC.

By share of the sample, this clone is large (0.1 to 1%). The chain uses TRBV19 and TRBJ2-7; the match to TRBD2 covers 11 bases. V gave up 3 bases and J gave up 4 bases; unmatched junction bases: 5. Germline-derived CDR1 and CDR2 are LNHDA and SQIVND (reference sequence). The CDR3 is 15 amino acids. In DNA form, the CDR3 reads TGTGCCAGTAGTATCCGACTAGCGGGGATTTACGAGCAGTACTTC. It specifies CASSIRLAGIYEQYF.

This chain joins TRBV11-2 and TRBJ1-1; D might be TRBD1 (5 bases). This CDR3 contains 14 residues. Germline loops: CDR1 SGHAT, CDR2 FQNNGV. V was clipped by 3 bases and J by 5 bases, with 13 bases between them. The CDR3 is CASSFEQDRTEAFF. The CDR3 DNA sequence: TGTGCCAGCAGCTTTGAACAGGATAGAACTGAAGCTTTCTTT.

In this sample, this clone turned up a few times. This rearrangement joins TRBV11-3 to TRBJ1-1; D remains ambiguous. Trimming took off 1 base at V and 7 bases at J, with 10 bases between the two ends. The CDR3 has 13 amino acids. The V gene's germline CDR1 is SGHNT and CDR2 YENEEA. For the CDR3, the DNA is TGTGCCAGCAGCTTAGGCGGGGAGAATGAAGCTTTCTTT. It encodes CASSLGGENEAFF.

The V gene is TRBV7-8, the J gene TRBJ1-1; D unresolved. The CDR3 runs 13 residues. The ends were cut back, 5 bases at V and 4 bases at J, with 11 bases in the middle. The germline CDR1 and CDR2 sequences are SGHVS and FQNEAQ. CDR3 in DNA: TGTGCCAGCAGCGCAACACAAAGCACTGAAGCTTTCTTT. Translated, it gives CASSATQSTEAFF.

This clone appeared once. The chain recombines TRBV19 with TRBJ2-1; D is undetermined. Per the germline V gene, CDR1 is LNHDA and CDR2 is SQIVND (reference sequence). V was pared by 3 bases and J by 5 bases, with 8 bases between. The CDR3 contains 13 residues. The CDR3 reads CASSIMSDNEQFF. For the CDR3, the DNA is TGTGCCAGTAGTATTATGTCCGACAATGAGCAGTTCTTC.

The J gene is TRBJ2-7, the V gene TRBV5-6; the D gene is possibly TRBD2 (7 bases). Looked up from germline, CDR1 is SGHDT and CDR2 is YYEEEE. The CDR3 extends over 14 amino acids. The V end was cut by 4 bases, the J end by 6 bases, with 17 bases between. CDR3 protein: CASSLGAGGAEQYF. The CDR3 DNA sequence: TGTGCCAGCAGCCTCGGGGCTGGGGGGGCCGAGCAGTACTTC.

V and J are TRBV19 and TRBJ2-1, with 11 nucleotides matching TRBD2. This CDR3 has 17 residues. Per the germline V gene, CDR1 is LNHDA and CDR2 is SQIVND (reference sequence). Germline trimming cut 5 bases from V and 4 bases from J; bases unmatched to any gene: 10. The CDR3 loop reads CASSQRVAGGRYNEQFF. Here the CDR3 DNA reads TGTGCCAGTAGTCAACGAGTAGCGGGAGGGCGGTACAATGAGCAGTTCTTC.

This clone appeared a few times. This chain uses TRBV27 with TRBJ2-3; unclear D gene. CDR3 length: 14 amino acids. The V gene's germline CDR1 is MNHEY and CDR2 SMNVEV (reference sequence). V gave up 1 base and J gave up 1 base, with 6 bases separating them. The CDR3 here is CASSLYGGTDTQYF. CDR3 coding DNA: TGTGCCAGCAGTTTATATGGCGGCACAGATACGCAGTATTTT.

The CDR3 coding sequence is TGTGCCAGCAGCACTCACGGGGATTGGGAGCAGTACTTC. This sequence encodes CASSTHGDWEQYF. The V and J genes are TRBV7-9 and TRBJ2-7; TRBD2 is a possible D gene (5 bases). This CDR3 has 13 amino acids. Trimming left V 5 bases short and J 7 bases short, with 15 bases between. Looked up from germline, CDR1 is SEHNR and CDR2 is FQNEAQ (reference sequence). The full variable domain, completed using reference TRBV7-9 and TRBJ2-7, is DTGVSQNPRHKITKRGQNVTFRCDPISEHNRLYWYRQTLGQGPEFLTYFQNEAQLEKSRLLSDRFSAERPKGSFSTLEIQRTEQGDSAMYLCASSTHGDWEQYFGPGTRLTVT.

This clone was seen more than once but under ten times. The rearrangement links TRBV10-3 to TRBJ2-7; the match to TRBD2 covers 7 bases. This CDR3 contains 15 residues. With V trimmed by 0 bases and J by 6 bases, 8 bases remained unmatched. From germline, CDR1 is ENHRY and CDR2 SYGVKD. The CDR3 sequence: CAISESRLARREQYF. In nucleotides, the CDR3 is TGTGCCATCAGTGAGTCGAGACTAGCACGACGCGAGCAGTACTTC.

V and J are TRBV4-3 and TRBJ2-2, with TRBD2 matching 7 bases. This CDR3 contains 16 residues. The trim removed 4 bases at V and 7 bases at J, leaving 12 bases unmatched. Germline values: CDR1 LGHNA, CDR2 YSLEER. CDR3 DNA sequence: TGCGCCAGCAGCCGTGGGAGGGTTTCTGCGAGCGGGGAGCTGTTTTTT. This translates into CASSRGRVSASGELFF.

The chain employs TRBV5-4 and TRBJ1-1, with D hard to call. The V end was cut by 4 bases, the J end by 3 bases, with 16 bases between. Germline V gene lookup returns CDR1 SGHNT and CDR2 YYREEE (reference sequence). There are 15 residues in the CDR3. The CDR3 bases are TGTGCCAGCAGCAGGATGGAGGGTTGGGACACTGAAGCTTTCTTT. It yields the protein CASSRMEGWDTEAFF.

The chain has TRBV13 and TRBJ1-6; D remains unclear. The V end was cut by 3 bases, the J end by 16 bases, with 16 bases between. The CDR3 spans 13 residues. CDR1 and CDR2 (germline): PRHDT, FYEKMQ (reference sequence). CDR3 sequence reads: CASSFSTPGPLHF. The DNA for the CDR3 is TGTGCCAGCAGCTTTAGTACCCCAGGACCACTCCACTTT.

This clone is medium-sized by share. The chain links TRBV13 to TRBJ2-1; 10 nucleotides line up with TRBD2. The germline V gene has CDR1 PRHDT and CDR2 FYEKMQ (reference sequence). The CDR3 runs to 16 residues. The V and J ends lost 5 bases and 7 bases, in that order; junction bases with no gene match: 11. The CDR3 region has the DNA TGTGCCAGCAGCATCAGCGGGAGGGACATGTTGAATGAGCAGTTCTTC. Protein product: CASSISGRDMLNEQFF. Together with reference TRBV13 and TRBJ2-1, the CDR3 gives the full variable domain: AAGVIQSPRHLIKEKRETATLKCYPIPRHDTVYWYQQGPGQDPQFLISFYEKMQSDKGSIPDRFSAQQFSDYHSELNMSSLELGDSALYFCASSISGRDMLNEQFFGPGTRLTVL.

This clone has only one observation. J is TRBJ2-7 and V is TRBV28; 9 bases match TRBD1. Germline loops: CDR1 MDHEN, CDR2 SYDVKM. V was pared by 4 bases and J by 1 base, with 11 bases of the junction left unmatched. CDR3 length: 17 residues. The CDR3 sequence: CASSSYPGTGISYEQYF. CDR3 sequence (DNA): TGTGCCAGCAGTTCTTATCCCGGGACAGGGATTTCCTACGAGCAGTACTTC.

About this clone itself: One end of the junction does not line up with germline, which may come from a read error. The chain employs TRBV7-8 and TRBJ2-3; D unclear. Looked up from germline, CDR1 is SGHVS and CDR2 is FQNEAQ. CDR3 size: 13 residues. The CDR3 DNA reads TGTGCCAGCAGCACCATTGGCACGGATACGCAGTATTTT. This sequence encodes CASSTIGTDTQYF.

V usage is TRBV29-1 and J usage is TRBJ1-1, with D possibly matching TRBD1 (5 bases). Trimming cost V 7 bases and J 0 bases, with 15 bases left between them. CDR1 is SQVTM and CDR2 is ANQGSEA in the germline V gene. The CDR3 runs to 14 residues. The CDR3 nucleotides read TGCAGCGCATCCCTGACAGATATGAACACTGAAGCTTTCTTT. Its translation is CSASLTDMNTEAFF.